The entry below gives a single T cell receptor (beta chain) sequence along with its context. Its target is unknown. The data stem from a study of CD8 T cells in ankylosing spondylitis. Broader study findings: Ankylosing spondylitis blood appeared to carry a characteristic TCR beta motif of 7 or 8 highly homologous variants.

This CDR3 has 15 amino acids. V gave up 0 bases and J gave up 5 bases; unmatched junction bases: 5. The germline gives CDR1 SGHTA, CDR2 FQGNSA. In making TCR beta libraries, quantitative 5'-RACE with molecular barcodes was used. TCRdb redid the calling of the 5' RACE reads with MiXCR, one entry per CDR3 protein. In the table there are roughly 180,000 distinct CDR3 sequences, approximately 10% of which are singletons. The chain links TRBV7-2 to TRBJ2-3; TRBD2 matches at 7 bases. Input material: blood, either unsorted or a sorted T cell fraction (not recorded which). This clonotype originated in a male donor with ankylosing spondylitis or in good health (not recorded which). The CDR3 loop is CASSLASAGEDTQYF. CDR3 coding DNA: TGTGCCAGCAGCTTAGCGAGCGCGGGGGAAGATACGCAGTATTTT.